These 8 T cell receptor beta chains originate from one sample sequenced in a study of beta chain features in type 1 diabetes. Study-wide findings and caveats: Shortening of TCRB CDR3s, moderate but significant, appeared in all four CD4+ subsets of Type 1 diabetes patients.

These TCRs' antigens remain unknown. The investigators reverse transcribed all of the isolated RNA, so they sequenced expressed TCRB transcripts. Generated by immunoSEQ multiplex PCR, the TCRdb table keeps only in-frame clones and is missing some. This sample has 300,000 to 450,000 clones, with over 8.5% found just once. Sequencing was performed on central memory CD4+ T cells from blood. All receptors derive from a young man with type 1 diabetes.

This clone was detected only a few times. CDR3 residues: CASSSPRDGNTIYF. CDR3 in DNA: TGCGCCAGCAGCTCTCCGAGGGACGGAAACACCATATATTTT. This chain uses TRBV5-1 with TRBJ1-3; possibly TRBD1 for D (5 bases). This CDR3 is 14 amino acids long. Trimming shortened V by 3 bases and J by 4 bases, and 11 bases separated the two germline ends. The V gene's germline CDR1 is SGHRS and CDR2 YFSETQ.

In this sample, this clone turned up a few times. The chain combines TRBV5-6 with TRBJ1-1; maybe TRBD1 (6 bases). Per the germline V gene, CDR1 is SGHDT and CDR2 is YYEEEE. The CDR3 has 15 residues. Trimming removed 4 bases from V and 0 bases from J, with 13 bases in between. DNA of the CDR3: TGTGCCAGCAGCGTATTGGACAGAATGAACACTGAAGCTTTCTTT. Translating gives CASSVLDRMNTEAFF. Complete variable domain (other parts from reference TRBV5-6 and TRBJ1-1): DAGVTQSPTHLIKTRGQQVTLRCSPKSGHDTVSWYQQALGQGPQFIFQYYEEEERQRGNFPDRFSGHQFPNYSSELNVNALLLGDSALYLCASSVLDRMNTEAFFGQGTRLTVV.

Concerning this clone itself: Other DNA sequences in the sample encode the same CDR3. The chain recombines TRBV7-6 with TRBJ2-7; D unclear. This CDR3 has 15 residues. The V end lost 1 base, the J end lost 0 bases, and 10 bases lay between the germline ends. The germline CDR1 and CDR2 sequences are SGHVS and FNYEAQ. The DNA for the CDR3 is TGTGCCAGCAGCTTAGATCGTGGGTTCTCCTACGAGCAGTACTTC. It is translated as CASSLDRGFSYEQYF.

The V gene is TRBV5-1, the J gene TRBJ2-3, with unresolved D. The germline gives CDR1 SGHRS, CDR2 YFSETQ. This CDR3 region has 13 residues. Trimming shortened V by 7 bases and J by 1 base, and 10 bases separated the two germline ends. In DNA, the CDR3 is TGCGCCAGCGTGGGCCAAGGCACAGATACGCAGTATTTT. It yields the protein CASVGQGTDTQYF.

This clone was observed a handful of times. Other DNA sequences from this sample encode an identical CDR3 as well. J is TRBJ2-3 and V is TRBV27; no clear D. The CDR3 runs 13 residues. Germline V gene sequence: CDR1 MNHEY, CDR2 SMNVEV (reference sequence). V was clipped by 3 bases and J by 2 bases, with 6 bases between them. In DNA form, the CDR3 reads TGTGCCAGCAGTTTGGGTGACACAGATACGCAGTATTTT. This sequence encodes CASSLGDTDTQYF.

The V call is TRBV2, the J call TRBJ2-3, with 10 positions matching TRBD2. The CDR3 is 15 residues long. Germline loops: CDR1 SNHLY, CDR2 FYNNEI. J was trimmed by 0 bases and V by 6 bases; bases with no gene match: 3. As DNA, the CDR3 is TGTGCCAGCAGGGGGACTAGCGCTAGCACAGATACGCAGTATTTT. This encodes CASRGTSASTDTQYF.

The gene calls are TRBV14 and TRBJ1-2, with D uncertain. Trimming took 1 base from V and 5 from J, leaving 8 bases between them. The germline V gene encodes CDR1 SGHDN and CDR2 FVKESK. The CDR3 spans 13 residues. The CDR3 DNA reads as TGTGCCAGCAGCCAAGGAGCGGTTTATGGCTACACCTTC. It encodes CASSQGAVYGYTF. The variable domain in full, with the rest retrieved from reference TRBV14 and TRBJ1-2, is EAGVTQFPSHSVIEKGQTVTLRCDPISGHDNLYWYRRVMGKEIKFLLHFVKESKQDESGMPNNRFLAERTGGTYSTLKVQPAELEDSGVYFCASSQGAVYGYTFGSGTRLTVV.

The V gene is TRBV6-5, the J gene TRBJ1-2; the D is unclear. There are 13 residues in the CDR3. Deletions cut 3 bases from V and 2 bases from J, with 7 bases between. Germline V gene lookup returns CDR1 MNHEY and CDR2 SVGAGI. The CDR3 spells CASSYTVNYGYTF. The CDR3 DNA reads as TGTGCCAGCAGTTATACAGTCAACTATGGCTACACCTTC.